A selection of T cell receptor beta chains follows, all from one sample in a study of T cell repertoires in cytomegalovirus infection. TCRdb analysed the reads with MiXCR anew, one entry per CDR3 protein. This sample has about 770,000 distinct CDR3 sequences, with around 29% found just once. Their recognized antigens are unknown. This specimen consisted of cultured CD8+ T cells from PBMCs, obtained from culture after CMV antigen stimulation. The source is a human donor in good health (CMV status not recorded). Some clones in this sample may be carry-over from other donors' samples. Each CDR3 is given with its conserved first and last residue. Each record gives: clone size, J gene, D gene, V gene, CDR3 protein, CDR3 DNA. D genes are given only for firm matches. Some rows have no size entry. The others give once, few or many, or a class for an expanded clone.

-,TRBJ2-1,TRBD2,TRBV27,CASSSPGLAYNNEQFF,TGTGCCAGCAGTTCACCGGGACTAGCGTATAACAATGAGCAGTTCTTC
few,TRBJ1-1,-,TRBV6-1,CASSVVGESTEAFF,TGTGCCAGCAGTGTGGTAGGGGAGAGCACTGAAGCTTTCTTT
-,TRBJ2-5,-,TRBV29-1,CSTWSAGVQETQYF,TGCAGTACCTGGTCGGCTGGGGTGCAAGAGACCCAGTACTTC
few,TRBJ2-3,-,TRBV2,CARWRVGTDTQYF,TGTGCTCGCTGGAGGGTGGGGACAGATACGCAGTATTTT
few,TRBJ2-3,TRBD2,TRBV20-1,CSARVPRTSGGTPSDTQYF,TGCAGTGCTAGAGTCCCCCGAACTAGCGGGGGGACTCCGTCAGATACGCAGTATTTT
many,TRBJ2-3,TRBD2,TRBV10-3,CAIGRTSGAVDTQYF,TGTGCCATCGGTCGGACTAGCGGGGCGGTAGATACGCAGTATTTT
few,TRBJ2-2,-,TRBV20-1,CSAVSTQANTGELFF,TGCAGTGCAGTTTCGACTCAGGCGAACACCGGGGAGCTGTTTTTT
once,TRBJ1-2,-,TRBV7-2,CASRVIYGYTF,TGTGCCAGCAGAGTCATTTATGGCTACACCTTC
many,TRBJ2-3,-,TRBV7-8,CASSLAASSLEDTQYF,TGTGCCAGCAGCTTAGCGGCCTCATCCCTGGAGGATACGCAGTATTTT
many,TRBJ1-2,TRBD1,TRBV7-6,CASSLVSGGANYGYTF,TGTGCCAGCAGCTTAGTTTCAGGGGGCGCGAACTATGGCTACACCTTC
few,TRBJ2-4,-,TRBV20-1,CSARPAQGIQYF,TGCAGTGCTAGGCCAGCGCAGGGCATTCAGTACTTC
-,TRBJ2-5,TRBD2,TRBV19,CASSSGWDYQETQYF,TGTGCCAGTAGTAGCGGCTGGGACTATCAAGAGACCCAGTACTTC
-,TRBJ1-2,TRBD1,TRBV27,CASSKTGGGYTF,TGTGCCAGCAGTAAGACAGGGGGAGGCTACACCTTC
few,TRBJ2-1,-,TRBV11-1,CASSLARVDEQFF,TGTGCCAGCAGCTTAGCGAGGGTCGATGAGCAGTTCTTC
many,TRBJ2-2,-,TRBV7-6,CASSLDSRWTANTGELFF,TGTGCCAGCAGCTTAGATTCTCGCTGGACAGCGAACACCGGGGAGCTGTTTTTT
few,TRBJ2-1,-,TRBV4-1,CASSQEDTLELNEQFF,TGCGCCAGCAGCCAAGAGGACACATTAGAACTCAATGAGCAGTTCTTC
-,TRBJ2-1,TRBD2,TRBV4-2,CASSQDPRGVLSYNEQFF,TGTGCCAGCAGCCAAGATCCGCGGGGGGTATTATCCTACAATGAGCAGTTCTTC
few,TRBJ2-1,-,TRBV5-5,CASTPQGNEQFF,TGTGCCAGCACCCCCCAGGGGAATGAGCAGTTCTTC
-,TRBJ1-5,-,TRBV6-6,CASSYSTGPYSNQPQHF,TGTGCCAGCAGTTACTCAACCGGGCCCTATAGCAATCAGCCCCAGCATTTT
few,TRBJ1-2,-,TRBV20-1,CSAIPRSITNYGYTF,TGCAGTGCTATCCCCAGGTCGATCACCAACTATGGCTACACCTTC
few,TRBJ2-1,-,TRBV3-1,CASSQAISSYNEQFF,TGTGCCAGCAGCCAAGCGATTAGCTCCTACAATGAGCAGTTCTTC
-,TRBJ2-2,-,TRBV4-1,CASSPRGGAAGELFF,TGCGCCAGCAGCCCAAGAGGGGGGGCCGCCGGGGAGCTGTTTTTT
-,TRBJ2-4,-,TRBV6-2/TRBV6-3,CASSYVGAAKNIQYF,TGTGCCAGCAGTTACGTGGGGGCAGCCAAAAACATTCAGTACTTC
once,TRBJ2-7,-,TRBV27,CASSVDWAYEQYF,TGTGCCAGCAGTGTTGATTGGGCCTACGAGCAGTACTTC
-,TRBJ2-3,-,TRBV7-3,CASSPRGDNPTDTQYF,TGTGCCAGCAGCCCCCGGGGCGACAACCCCACAGATACGCAGTATTTT
many,TRBJ1-4,-,TRBV12-3/TRBV12-4,CASSFYRFTPKLFF,TGTGCCAGCAGTTTCTACAGGTTCACTCCTAAACTGTTTTTT